This T cell receptor beta chain was obtained from a study of blood T cell repertoires in COVID-19. Germline CDR1 MNHEY, CDR2 SMNVEV (reference sequence). The CDR3 runs 14 residues. With 6 bases removed from V and 4 bases from J, the gap between germline ends came to 16 bases. The participants were between roughly 18 and 100 years old and came from under 25 US areas. Membership in each cohort depended on participant-reported clinical history. The method was immunoSEQ multiplex PCR; TCRdb's version includes in-frame clones alone and lacks a portion of them. The sample lists some 330,000 clones, around 87% occurring once.

The source material was PBMCs or T cells enriched from blood (not recorded which). The receptor was derived from a man aged 40-55 years in a cohort exposed to, infected with or recovered from COVID-19 (not recorded which). The rearrangement uses TRBV27 and TRBJ2-7, with D perhaps TRBD2 (6 bases). CDR3 in amino acids: CASSALTSSYEQYF. The CDR3 nucleotides read TGTGCCAGCAGCGCGTTGACTAGTTCGTACGAGCAGTACTTC.